This TCR beta chain emerged from a study of shared clonotypes between healthy human individuals. Study in general: Donors consisted of two women and a few men between 18 and 49.

Germline CDR1 reads SGHDN; CDR2 reads FVKESK. V lost 4 bases and J lost 3, with 7 bases in between. This CDR3 spans 12 amino acids. Sequenced by immunoSEQ multiplex PCR; TCRdb stores in-frame clones only, minus some. The sample has hundreds of thousands of clones, under 80% seen once. Source material: memory CD4+ T cells sorted from blood. As for subset: CD45RA-negative fraction. The TCR comes from a woman in her twenties or thirties in good health. The chain carries TRBV14 and TRBJ2-7; D perhaps matches TRBD2 (5 bases). CDR3 protein: CASSPDFYEQYF. The DNA for the CDR3 is TGTGCCAGCAGCCCGGACTTCTACGAGCAGTACTTC.